This TCR beta chain was identified in a study of post-analysis software for immune sequencing data (dated by TCRdb to the mid-2010s). Study-wide context: Recorded disease courses included relapsing-remitting, secondary progressive and progressive-relapsing multiple sclerosis, with some patients lacking subtype annotation. The multiple sclerosis patient repertoires were compared with 10 to 12 previously published healthy control repertoires from donors aged about 6 to 28 years. A subset of samples was prepared in parallel using single-end sample barcoding, then pooled and co-amplified after Illumina adapter ligation.

The method behind the library was PCR. Sequencing instrument: Illumina HiSeq 2500. To reduce PCR and sequencing biases, unique molecular identifiers were incorporated into the TCR beta cDNA libraries. Approximately 500,000 cDNA molecules were obtained per 1 to 10 million input T cells, so each molecule approximated one T cell. The same protocol used for the earlier healthy control dataset was applied to prepare and sequence the patient libraries. Samples belonging to the same batch were prepared together, multiplexed and sequenced on a shared HiSeq lane. Turning to the authors' computational methods: Raw barcoded reads were processed with MIGEC, and single-read molecular identifier groups were discarded before consensus assembly and CDR3 extraction. Clonotype tables were post-analysed with VDJtools, normalizing diversity by down-sampling all datasets to the smallest sample size. To correct batch-related cross-sample contamination, repertoire overlap clustering matched CDR3 amino acid sequences but not nucleotide sequences. TCRdb trimmed public reads at Q25 via fastp, called clones via MiXCR and kept in-frame beta chains. When rows share a CDR3 protein, they turn into one entry using the most common DNA and genes. None of the V and J calls come from the authors' own analysis; TCRdb made them. This sample comprises some 260,000 distinct CDR3 sequences, 36% of them detected only once. Around 4.8% of the sample is in the top ten clones.

Summary of the overall study and its limitations: The control group was slightly older than the multiple sclerosis patient group. Significantly higher frequencies in patients than in controls were found for several TRBV segments, including TRBV5-6, TRBV5-1 and TRBV20-1. Multiple sclerosis patients had significantly lower normalized Chao1 diversity than controls, a result that suggests substantial peripheral T-cell clonal expansion. Direct clustering with F measure revealed strong co-clustering of samples prepared in the same batch, which led to a batch-effect correction.

Comments on this clonotype: Its recognized antigen is unknown. There are no base qualities to consult, and no much larger clone falls within one base.

To demonstrate the VDJtools post-analysis software, TCR beta repertoires were profiled from the peripheral blood of 13 young patients with multiple sclerosis. The multiple sclerosis patients were children and adolescents ranging in age from roughly 6 to 15 years. CDR3 length: 15 amino acids, cysteine to phenylalanine. Only the CDR3 part of the read is kept: 45 bases, read in frame from the first base. Per the germline V gene (reference sequence), SGHKS is the CDR1 and YYEKEE is the CDR2. Trimming leaves V shorter by 4 bases and J shorter by 7 bases, with the junction holding 10 bases beyond the gene matches.

Sequencing was carried out using blood. The sequence is built from TRBV5-5 and TRBJ2-7; a stretch of 11 junction bases matches TRBD2. The source of this sequence is a girl aged 10 to 17 with multiple sclerosis. The DNA sequence is as follows: TGTGCCAGCAGCCACGGGACTAGCGGAGTCTGGGAGCAGTACTTC. Its protein reads: CASSHGTSGVWEQYF.